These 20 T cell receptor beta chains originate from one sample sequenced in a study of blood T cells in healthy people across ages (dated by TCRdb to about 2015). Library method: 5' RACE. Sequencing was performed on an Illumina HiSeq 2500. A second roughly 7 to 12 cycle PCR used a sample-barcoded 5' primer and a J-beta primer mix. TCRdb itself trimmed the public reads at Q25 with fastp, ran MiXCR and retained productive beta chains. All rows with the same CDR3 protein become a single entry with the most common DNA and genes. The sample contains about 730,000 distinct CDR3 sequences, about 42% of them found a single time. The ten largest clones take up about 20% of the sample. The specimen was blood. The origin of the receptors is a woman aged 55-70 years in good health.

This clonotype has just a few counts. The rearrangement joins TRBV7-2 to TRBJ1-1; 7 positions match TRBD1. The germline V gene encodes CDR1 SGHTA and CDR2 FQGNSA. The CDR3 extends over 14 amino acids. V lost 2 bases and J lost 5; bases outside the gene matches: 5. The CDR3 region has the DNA TGTGCCAGCAGCTTAATCCAGGGGGGGACTGAAGCTTTCTTT. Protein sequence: CASSLIQGGTEAFF.

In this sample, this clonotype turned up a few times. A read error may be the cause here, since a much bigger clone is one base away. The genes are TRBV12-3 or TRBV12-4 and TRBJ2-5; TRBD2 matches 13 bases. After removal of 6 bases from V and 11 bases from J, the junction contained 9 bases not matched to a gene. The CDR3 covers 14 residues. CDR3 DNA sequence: TGTGCCAGCAGCTCGGGACTAGCGGGACCGGAGCAGTACTTC. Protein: CASSSGLAGPEQYF.

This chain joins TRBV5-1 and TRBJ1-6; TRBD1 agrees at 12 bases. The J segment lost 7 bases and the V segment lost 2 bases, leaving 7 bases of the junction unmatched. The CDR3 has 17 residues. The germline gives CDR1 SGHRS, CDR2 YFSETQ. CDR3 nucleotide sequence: TGCGCCAGCAGCTTCGGGACAGGGGGCTCGGGCAATTCACCCCTCCACTTT. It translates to CASSFGTGGSGNSPLHF.

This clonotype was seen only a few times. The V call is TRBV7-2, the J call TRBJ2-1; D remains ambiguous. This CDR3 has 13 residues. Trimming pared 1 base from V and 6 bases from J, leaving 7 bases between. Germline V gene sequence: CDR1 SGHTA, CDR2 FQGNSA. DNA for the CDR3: TGTGCCAGCAGCTTAGGGTGGGCCAATGAGCAGTTCTTC. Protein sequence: CASSLGWANEQFF.

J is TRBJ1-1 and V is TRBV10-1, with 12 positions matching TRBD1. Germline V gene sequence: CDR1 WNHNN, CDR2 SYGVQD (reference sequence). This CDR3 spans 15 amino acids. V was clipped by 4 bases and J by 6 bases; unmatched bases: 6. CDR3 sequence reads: CASSGGGTGGAEAFF. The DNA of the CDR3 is TGCGCCAGCAGTGGAGGCGGGACAGGGGGCGCTGAAGCTTTCTTT.

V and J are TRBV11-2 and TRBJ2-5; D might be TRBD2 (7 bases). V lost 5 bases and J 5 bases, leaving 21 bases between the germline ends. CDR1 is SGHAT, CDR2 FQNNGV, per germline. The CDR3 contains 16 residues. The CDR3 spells CASSVGGQPTGETQYF. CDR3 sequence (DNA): TGTGCCAGCAGCGTCGGGGGGCAACCGACGGGGGAGACCCAGTACTTC.

The CDR3, as DNA: TGTGCCAGCAGTCCCCCCTGGCATAGGGCCAACGTCCTGACTTTC. Its translation: CASSPPWHRANVLTF. The chain recombines TRBV12-3 or TRBV12-4 with TRBJ2-6, with D uncertain. Trimming cost V 5 bases and J 5 bases, with 13 bases left between them. The CDR3 spans 15 residues.

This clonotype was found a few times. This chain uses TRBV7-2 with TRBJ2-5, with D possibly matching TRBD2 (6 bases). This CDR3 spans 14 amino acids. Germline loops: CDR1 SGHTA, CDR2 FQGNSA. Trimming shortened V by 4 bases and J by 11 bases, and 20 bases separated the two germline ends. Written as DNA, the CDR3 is TGTGCCAGCAGCTCGGGACTGGGAACGAATGAGCAGTACTTC. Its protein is CASSSGLGTNEQYF. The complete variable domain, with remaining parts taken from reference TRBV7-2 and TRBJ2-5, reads GAGVSQSPSNKVTEKGKDVELRCDPISGHTALYWYRQSLGQGLEFLIYFQGNSAPDKSGLPSDRFSAERTGGSVSTLTIQRTQQEDSAVYLCASSSGLGTNEQYFGPGTRLLVL.

CDR3 region: CASSLRDRGSPLHF. In nucleotides, the CDR3 is TGCGCCAGCAGCTTAAGGGACAGGGGATCACCCCTCCACTTT. The V gene is TRBV5-1, the J gene TRBJ1-6; TRBD1 agrees at 10 bases. The V and J ends lost 2 bases and 10 bases, in that order; junction bases with no gene match: 3. This CDR3 contains 14 residues. Germline CDR1 and CDR2: SGHRS and YFSETQ.

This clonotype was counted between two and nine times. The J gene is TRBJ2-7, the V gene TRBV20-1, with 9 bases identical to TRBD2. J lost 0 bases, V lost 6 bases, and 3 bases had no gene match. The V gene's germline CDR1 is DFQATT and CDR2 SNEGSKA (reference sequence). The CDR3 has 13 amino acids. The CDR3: CSASSGASYEQYF. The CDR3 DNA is TGCAGTGCGTCTAGCGGGGCCTCCTACGAGCAGTACTTC.

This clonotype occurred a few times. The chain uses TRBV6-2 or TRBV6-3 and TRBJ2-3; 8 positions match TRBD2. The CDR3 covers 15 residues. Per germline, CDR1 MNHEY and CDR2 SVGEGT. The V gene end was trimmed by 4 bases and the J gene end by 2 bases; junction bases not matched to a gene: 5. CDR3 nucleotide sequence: TGTGCCAGCAGTTCCATAGCGGGACTCACAGATACGCAGTATTTT. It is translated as CASSSIAGLTDTQYF.

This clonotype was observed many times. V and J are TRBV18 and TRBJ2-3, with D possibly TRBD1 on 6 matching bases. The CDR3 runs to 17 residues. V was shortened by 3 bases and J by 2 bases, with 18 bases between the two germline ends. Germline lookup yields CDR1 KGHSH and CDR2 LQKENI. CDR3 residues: CASSPVVRTGHTDTQYF. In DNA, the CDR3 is TGTGCCAGCTCACCGGTCGTGCGGACGGGACACACAGATACGCAGTATTTT.

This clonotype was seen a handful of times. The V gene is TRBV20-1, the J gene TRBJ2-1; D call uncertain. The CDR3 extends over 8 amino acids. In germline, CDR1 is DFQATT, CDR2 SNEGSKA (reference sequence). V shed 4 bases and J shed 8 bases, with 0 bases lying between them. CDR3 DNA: TGCAGTGCTAATGAGCAGTTCTTC. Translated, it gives CSANEQFF.

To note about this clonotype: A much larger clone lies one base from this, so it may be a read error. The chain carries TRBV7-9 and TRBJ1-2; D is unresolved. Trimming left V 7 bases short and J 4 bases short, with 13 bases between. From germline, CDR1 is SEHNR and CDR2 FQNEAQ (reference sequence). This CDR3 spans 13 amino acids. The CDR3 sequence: CASNKEVGYGYTF. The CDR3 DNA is TGTGCCAGCAACAAAGAAGTGGGCTATGGCTACACCTTC.

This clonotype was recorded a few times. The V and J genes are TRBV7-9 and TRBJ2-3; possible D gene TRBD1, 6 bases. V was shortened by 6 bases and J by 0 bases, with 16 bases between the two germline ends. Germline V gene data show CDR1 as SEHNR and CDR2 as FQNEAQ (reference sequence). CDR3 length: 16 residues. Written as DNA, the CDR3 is TGTGCCAGCAGTATCCGTAGGACAGCAAGCACAGATACGCAGTATTTT. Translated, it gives CASSIRRTASTDTQYF.

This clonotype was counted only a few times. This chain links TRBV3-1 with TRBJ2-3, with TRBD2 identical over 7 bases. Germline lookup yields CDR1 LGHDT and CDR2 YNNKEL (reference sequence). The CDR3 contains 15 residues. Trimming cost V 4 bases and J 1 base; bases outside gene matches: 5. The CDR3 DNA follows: TGTGCCAGCAGCCCGCGGGGGTCGGGCACAGATACGCAGTATTTT. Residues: CASSPRGSGTDTQYF.

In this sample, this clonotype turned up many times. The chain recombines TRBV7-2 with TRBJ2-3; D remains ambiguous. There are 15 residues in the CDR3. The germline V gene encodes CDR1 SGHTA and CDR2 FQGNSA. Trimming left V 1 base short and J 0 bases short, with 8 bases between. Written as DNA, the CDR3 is TGTGCCAGCAGCTTAGGGAGAACTAGCACAGATACGCAGTATTTT. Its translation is CASSLGRTSTDTQYF.

The CDR3 DNA reads TGTGCCAGCAGCCGGGACACGAGCTCCTACAATGAGCAGTTCTTC. Translation gives CASSRDTSSYNEQFF. This rearrangement joins TRBV12-3 or TRBV12-4 to TRBJ2-1; the D gene is possibly TRBD1 (6 bases). With 6 bases removed from V and 0 bases from J, the gap between germline ends came to 12 bases. This CDR3 contains 15 residues.

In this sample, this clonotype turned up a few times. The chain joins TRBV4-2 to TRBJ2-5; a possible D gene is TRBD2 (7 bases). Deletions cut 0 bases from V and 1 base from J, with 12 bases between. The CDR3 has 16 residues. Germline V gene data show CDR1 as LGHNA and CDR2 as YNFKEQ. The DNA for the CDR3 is TGTGCCAGCAGCCAAGATTATGCGGGGGCCCAAGAGACCCAGTACTTC. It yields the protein CASSQDYAGAQETQYF.

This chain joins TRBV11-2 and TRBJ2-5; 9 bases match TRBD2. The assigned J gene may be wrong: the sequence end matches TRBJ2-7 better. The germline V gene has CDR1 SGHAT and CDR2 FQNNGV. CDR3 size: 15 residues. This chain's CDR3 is CASSLDRSGGNEQYF. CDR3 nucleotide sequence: TGTGCCAGCAGCTTAGATCGGAGCGGGGGGAACGAGCAGTACTTC.